Listed below are T cell receptor beta chains from one sample, sequenced in a study of cytomegalovirus exposure and HLA in healthy donors. Repertoires were generated with immunoSEQ multiplex PCR, while TCRdb's copy carries only in-frame clones and drops some. Here the sample spans around 210,000 clones, roughly 78% being singletons. Sequencing was performed on PBMCs. The receptors come from a boy aged 10-17 years in good health and CMV-seronegative. Each CDR3 is given with its conserved first and last residue. The D gene is left open where the match is weak. The listing skips clone size in some rows; elsewhere it reads once, few, many or a size class.

size	V	J	D	DNA	CDR3
.	TRBV2	TRBJ2-1	TRBD2	TGTGCCAGCACCTCAAGCGGGAGCTCCTACAATGAGCAGTTCTTC	CASTSSGSSYNEQFF
.	TRBV19	TRBJ1-2	.	TGTGCCAGTAGCAAGGGGTCTAACTATGGCTACACCTTC	CASSKGSNYGYTF
once	TRBV11-2	TRBJ1-3	.	TGTGCCAGCAGCTTAGTACGGTCGCACTCTGGAAACACCATATATTTT	CASSLVRSHSGNTIYF
.	TRBV4-1	TRBJ2-7	TRBD1	TGCGCCAGCAGCCAAGAGTTACAGGGGCTCTACGAGCAGTACTTC	CASSQELQGLYEQYF
.	TRBV29-1	TRBJ2-1	TRBD1	TGCAGCGTTGCGGGGCAGGGGGCCAGGTTCTTC	CSVAGQGARFF
.	TRBV7-9	TRBJ1-2	TRBD1	TGTGCCAGCAGCACCCAGGGACAGGCGAGTGGGGCGGGCGGCTACACCTTC	CASSTQGQASGAGGYTF
once	TRBV7-9	TRBJ1-2	.	TGTTCCAGCAGCTCAACCGTCAGTCAGTCGATTAACTATGGCTACACCTTC	CSSSSTVSQSINYGYTF
.	TRBV5-1	TRBJ1-1	TRBD1	TGCGCCAGCGGGTCCGAGGGGGCCTTTGAAGCTTTCTTT	CASGSEGAFEAFF
.	TRBV5-1	TRBJ1-1	TRBD1	TGCGCCAGCAGCTTGGGAGAGGGGGCGGGCACTGAAGCTTTCTTT	CASSLGEGAGTEAFF
once	TRBV5-1	TRBJ1-1	.	TGCGCCAGCAGCGGTGGGTTGGGGGGCACTGAAGCTTTCTTT	CASSGGLGGTEAFF
.	TRBV5-1	TRBJ2-6	.	TGCGCCAGCAGCTTGGAACAGAACTCTGGGGCCAACGTCCTGACTTTC	CASSLEQNSGANVLTF
.	TRBV2	TRBJ2-1	.	TGTGCCAGCAGTGAATCGTCAGCGCGGATCAATGAGCAGTTCTTC	CASSESSARINEQFF
.	TRBV6-6	TRBJ1-2	.	TGTGCCAGCAGTTCCACCCAGGGAAACTATGGCTACACCTTC	CASSSTQGNYGYTF
.	TRBV10-3	TRBJ2-5	TRBD1	TGTGCCATCAGCCCCTCGACAGGGGCACAAGAGACCCAGTACTTC	CAISPSTGAQETQYF
.	TRBV10-3	TRBJ1-5	.	TGTGCCATCAGTGAGTCTGTCGGGGATCCAAGTATAGGCCAGCCCCAGCATTTT	CAISESVGDPSIGQPQHF
.	TRBV5-1	TRBJ2-7	.	TGCGCCAGCAGTGACCCGGGACTGGGTTACGAGCAGTACTTC	CASSDPGLGYEQYF
.	TRBV2	TRBJ2-2	TRBD1	TGTGCCAGCGGGGACAGATACGCCGCGAACACCGGGGAGCTGTTTTTT	CASGDRYAANTGELFF
.	TRBV13	TRBJ2-3	.	TGTGCCAGCAGCATCCCGAACCGGGCAGATACGCAGTATTTT	CASSIPNRADTQYF